This TCR beta chain derives from a study of blood T cell repertoires in COVID-19. About the study: Samples taken during acute and convalescent COVID-19 were collected in the United States, Italy and Spain. From T cells, B-cell-depleted T cells, or PBMCs came the material, which was cDNA or gDNA.

The study counted Cohort 3 donors as recovered given two negative PCRs, clearance, or symptom resolution. Between the trimmed V and J ends, which lost 5 bases and 2 bases, there was a span of 16 bases. The CDR3 is 15 residues long. Germline V gene data show CDR1 as SGHTA and CDR2 as FQGNSA. In the original workflow: Counts of nucleated cells, estimated from reference gene primer amplification, were obtained. The method was immunoSEQ multiplex PCR; TCRdb's version includes in-frame clones alone and lacks a portion of them. V and J calls plus clone size are reproduced from that table; the DNA served to infer D and trimming. Of roughly 190,000 clones in the sample, roughly four fifths were seen once.

The sample comprised PBMCs or T cells enriched from blood (not recorded which). The chain couples TRBV7-2 to TRBJ2-7, with D possibly TRBD1 on 5 matching bases. The sequence derives from a man aged 35 to 55 who had recovered from COVID-19. CDR3 residues: CASSTNQGIPYEQYF. CDR3 DNA sequence: TGTGCCAGCAGCACCAATCAGGGAATTCCCTACGAGCAGTACTTC.